This TCR beta chain originates from a study of shared T cell receptors in the human thymus. Libraries were prepared by immunoSEQ multiplex PCR; TCRdb keeps only in-frame clonotypes and omits some of them. Among around 65,000 clones listed, nearly 95% were seen once. This clone appeared a single time. The sequence derives from a human donor. Sequenced material: thymocytes.

CDR3 sequence reads: CASSQEDTSNRDSAWEQYF. DNA of the CDR3: TGCGCCAGCAGCCAAGAAGACACATCAAACCGGGACAGTGCTTGGGAGCAGTACTTC. The genes are TRBV4-1 and TRBJ2-7; 7 bases are shared with TRBD1. The CDR3 length is 19 residues. The junction had 21 bases not matched to a gene; V was cut back by 0 bases and J by 7 bases. Germline-derived CDR1 and CDR2 are MGHRA and YSYEKL.